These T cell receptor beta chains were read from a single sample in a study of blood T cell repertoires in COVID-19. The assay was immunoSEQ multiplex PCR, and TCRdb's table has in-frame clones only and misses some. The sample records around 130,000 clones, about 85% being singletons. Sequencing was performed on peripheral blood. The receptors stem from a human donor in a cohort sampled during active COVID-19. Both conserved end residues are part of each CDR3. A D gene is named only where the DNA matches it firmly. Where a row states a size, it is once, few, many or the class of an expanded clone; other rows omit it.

TGTGCCAGCAGCTTACGGACTAGCGGGGGAGTAGAGTATTTT CASSLRTSGGVEYF TRBJ2-3 TRBD2 TRBV7-2 -
TGTGCCTGGAGTCCCCCCTCGTATTGGACCCAGTACTTC CAWSPPSYWTQYF TRBJ2-5 - TRBV30 -
TGTGCCAGCTCACGGACAGCTAGCAATCAGCCCCAGCATTTT CASSRTASNQPQHF TRBJ1-5 - TRBV18 -
TGTGCCAGCAGCTTAGAGGCAGCGAGCTTC CASSLEAASF TRBJ1-2 - TRBV7-9 many
TGTGCCAGCAGCCAAGATGAGGGGAGGTCCTACAATGAGCAGTTCTTC CASSQDEGRSYNEQFF TRBJ2-1 - TRBV3-1/TRBV3-2 -
TGTGCCAGCTCACCATCAGGGAACCCGGATGGCTACACCTTC CASSPSGNPDGYTF TRBJ1-2 - TRBV18 -
TGTGCCAGCAGCTTGTCACCGGCCGGGGAGCTGTTTTTT CASSLSPAGELFF TRBJ2-2 - TRBV5-4 -
TGTGCCTGGAGCGGGGGTAGGGAGACCCAGTACTTC CAWSGGRETQYF TRBJ2-5 - TRBV30 -
TGTGCCAGCAGTTACCGGGTCACCGGGCAGCCCCAGCATTTT CASSYRVTGQPQHF TRBJ1-5 - TRBV6-2/TRBV6-3 -
TGTGCCTGGAGTGTACAGCGGGGCAGGGTGGAGACCCAGTACTTC CAWSVQRGRVETQYF TRBJ2-5 TRBD2 TRBV30 few
TGTGCCAGCAGCTTAGTTTCGGGAGGCGGTACAGATACGCAGTATTTT CASSLVSGGGTDTQYF TRBJ2-3 TRBD2 TRBV11-2 few
TGTGCCAGCAGTCAAAGGCGGGGGCCCGTCGTTCGGTATTTT CASSQRRGPVVRYF TRBJ2-3 - TRBV28 -
TGTGCCAGCAGCGTCCAGGCTGGACAGGGCGGTGGCTACACCTTC CASSVQAGQGGGYTF TRBJ1-2 TRBD1 TRBV7-9 -
TGTGCCAGCAGTTACTCGGCGGGCAATCAGCCCCAGCATTTT CASSYSAGNQPQHF TRBJ1-5 - TRBV6-5 -
TGCGCCAGCAGCTTGGATGGGAGCTCTGGGGCCAACGTCCTGACTTTC CASSLDGSSGANVLTF TRBJ2-6 - TRBV5-1 -
TGTGCCAGCAGTGAAGGGGCTGGGGGGACAGATACGCAGTATTTT CASSEGAGGTDTQYF TRBJ2-3 - TRBV2 -
TGTGCCAGCGGGTATAGCGATTCACCCCTCCACTTT CASGYSDSPLHF TRBJ1-6 - TRBV6-5 -
TGTGCCAGCAGTTACGCGAGCGGGACTAGCGGGGGGAGAAGCACAGATACGCAGTATTTT CASSYASGTSGGRSTDTQYF TRBJ2-3 TRBD2 TRBV6-2/TRBV6-3 -
TGTGCCAGCTCACCACCCGTGACAGGGGATGGCTACACCTTC CASSPPVTGDGYTF TRBJ1-2 TRBD1 TRBV18 -
TGCAGCGTATGGGAAAGTAGCGGCCAAGAGACCCAGTACTTC CSVWESSGQETQYF TRBJ2-5 - TRBV29-1 -
TGTGCCAGCAGTTTCATGGCGGGATATGAGCAGTTCTTC CASSFMAGYEQFF TRBJ2-1 - TRBV12-3/TRBV12-4 once
TGCAGCGTTGGTGAGGCAGGGGGTTCATGGGGCTACACCTTC CSVGEAGGSWGYTF TRBJ1-2 TRBD1 TRBV29-1 -
TGTGCCAGCAGGGAGCGGGGGGCCTACACCGGGGAGCTGTTTTTT CASRERGAYTGELFF TRBJ2-2 TRBD2 TRBV6-5 once
TGTGCCAGCAGCCCGACTAGCGGGAGCACAGATACGCAGTATTTT CASSPTSGSTDTQYF TRBJ2-3 TRBD2 TRBV2 -
TGTGCCTGCGAGCCAGGGGTTGACTATGGCTACACCTTC CACEPGVDYGYTF TRBJ1-2 - TRBV30 -
TGTGCCATCAACGAGGGACAGGGAACTGCCTACGAGCAGTACTTC CAINEGQGTAYEQYF TRBJ2-7 TRBD1 TRBV10-3 -
TGTGCCAGCAGTGACTCAGGGAGCTCCTACAATGAGCAGTTCTTC CASSDSGSSYNEQFF TRBJ2-1 - TRBV6-5 -
TGTGCCACCGGGACAGGCTCCTACAATGAGCAGTTCTTC CATGTGSYNEQFF TRBJ2-1 TRBD1 TRBV15 -
TGTGCCAGCAGCGCGGGGGCAACTAACTATGGCTACACCTTC CASSAGATNYGYTF TRBJ1-2 - TRBV2 few
TGTGCCAGCAGCCCAGGACAGAACTATGGCTACACCTTC CASSPGQNYGYTF TRBJ1-2 - TRBV7-9 -
TGTGCCAGCAGCCAAGATTACGTCGGGAGGGCCACCGGGGAGCTGTTTTTT CASSQDYVGRATGELFF TRBJ2-2 TRBD2 TRBV3-1/TRBV3-2 -
TGCGCCAGCAGCCAAGACACGAGCCATACGCAGTATTTT CASSQDTSHTQYF TRBJ2-3 - TRBV4-3 -
TGTGCCAGCAGACACCGGGGCACCTACGGGGGTGGCTACACCTTC CASRHRGTYGGGYTF TRBJ1-2 - TRBV3-1/TRBV3-2 -
TGCGCCAGCAGCCAATTAGATGGTGTAAATGAGCAGTTCTTC CASSQLDGVNEQFF TRBJ2-1 - TRBV4-3 -
TGTGCCAGCTCATCCGGTTTCGACGAGCAGTACTTC CASSSGFDEQYF TRBJ2-7 - TRBV18 -
TGTGCCAGCAGTATTAGCGACTCCTACAATGAGCAGTTCTTC CASSISDSYNEQFF TRBJ2-1 - TRBV27 -
TGTGCCAGCTCACCGGCGACAGGCTATGGCTACACCTTC CASSPATGYGYTF TRBJ1-2 - TRBV18 once
TGTGCCAGCAGTTACCTCGCAGGGGGTCCTAACTATGGCTACACCTTC CASSYLAGGPNYGYTF TRBJ1-2 TRBD1 TRBV6-5 few
TGTGCCTGGAGGCGAGCTTCTAACTATGGCTACACCTTC CAWRRASNYGYTF TRBJ1-2 - TRBV30 many
TGTGCCTGGAGTGAACAGGTGAACACTGAAGCTTTCTTT CAWSEQVNTEAFF TRBJ1-1 - TRBV30 -
TGTGCCAGCAGGGATAGCGGGGGGGCGGCCCAGTACTTC CASRDSGGAAQYF TRBJ2-5 TRBD2 TRBV7-2 -
TGTGCCAGCAGCTTGGGTAGTCTGGGCCGTGAGCAGTTCTTC CASSLGSLGREQFF TRBJ2-1 - TRBV5-6 -
TGTGCCATCTGGGGCCAGAAGAACACTGAAGCTTTCTTT CAIWGQKNTEAFF TRBJ1-1 - TRBV2 many
TGTGCCAGCAGCTTGGCCGTACGAGGGCGGAGGGCTCCCCTCCACTTT CASSLAVRGRRAPLHF TRBJ1-6 - TRBV5-4 -
TGTGCCAGCAGTCATTTAGGGGGTCCCCAGCATTTT CASSHLGGPQHF TRBJ1-5 - TRBV12-3/TRBV12-4 -
TGTGCCAGCAGTTTAGAGGGGTATGGCTACACCTTC CASSLEGYGYTF TRBJ1-2 - TRBV12-3/TRBV12-4 -
TGTGCCACCAGCGGTAGACAGGGAGCTAATGAAAAACTGTTTTTT CATSGRQGANEKLFF TRBJ1-4 TRBD1 TRBV15 -
TGTGCCATCAGTGGGCCAACAGGGGGCGTCTATGGCTACACCTTC CAISGPTGGVYGYTF TRBJ1-2 TRBD1 TRBV10-3 -
TGTGCCAGTGAAAAGTCAGGGAGCGGGTTGGAAAAACTGTTTTTT CASEKSGSGLEKLFF TRBJ1-4 - TRBV19 -